Shown below are 7 T cell receptor beta chains from a single sample sequenced in a study of shared clonotypes between healthy human individuals. The method was immunoSEQ multiplex PCR; TCRdb's version includes in-frame clones alone and lacks a portion of them. This table holds fewer than 3 million clones, 80% to 95% found once. The material sequenced was naive CD4+ T cells from PBMCs. Subset given: CD45RA+ positively selected. The source of these receptors is a man aged 18 to 30 in good health. Some clones in this sample may be carry-over from other donors' samples.

The chain links TRBV27 to TRBJ2-2; TRBD2 matches at 8 bases. Looked up from germline, CDR1 is MNHEY and CDR2 is SMNVEV (reference sequence). This CDR3 is built from 15 residues. Trimming took 6 bases from V and 5 from J; bases not matched to a gene: 8. The CDR3 region is CASSQLAVATGELFF. CDR3 nucleotide sequence: TGTGCCAGCAGCCAACTAGCGGTAGCTACCGGGGAGCTGTTTTTT.

The chain uses TRBV5-1 and TRBJ1-4; maybe TRBD1 (6 bases). This CDR3 region has 16 residues. Deletions cut 4 bases from V and 0 bases from J, with 13 bases between. Germline V CDR1 and CDR2: SGHRS, YFSETQ. CDR3 nucleotide sequence: TGCGCCAGCAGCCCCGGACAGACTGCAACTAATGAAAAACTGTTTTTT. Residues: CASSPGQTATNEKLFF.

The CDR3 region is CASSSQPAGGEQFF. The DNA for the CDR3 is TGTGCCAGCAGCTCCCAACCAGCGGGAGGGGAGCAGTTCTTC. The V gene is TRBV7-2, the J gene TRBJ2-1, with 10 bases fitting TRBD2. V trimming: 4 bases; J trimming: 10 bases; junction bases outside the gene matches: 7. The germline gives CDR1 SGHTA, CDR2 FQGNSA. The CDR3 sequence is 14 residues long.

This chain joins TRBV7-2 and TRBJ1-2; no clear D gene. From germline, CDR1 is SGHTA and CDR2 FQGNSA. The CDR3 loop spans 15 amino acids. Trimming removed 2 bases at V and 4 bases at J, with 14 bases between. Here the CDR3 reads CASSLIGGSPYGYTF. The CDR3 DNA sequence: TGTGCCAGCAGCTTAATTGGTGGCAGCCCCTATGGCTACACCTTC.

This chain joins TRBV18 and TRBJ1-1, with D hard to call. The CDR3 length is 14 residues. The V and J ends lost 0 bases and 6 bases respectively, with 11 bases between them. Per germline, CDR1 KGHSH and CDR2 LQKENI. The CDR3: CASSPPVWPAEAFF. CDR3 coding DNA: TGTGCCAGCTCACCACCCGTTTGGCCGGCTGAAGCTTTCTTT.

This rearrangement joins TRBV7-2 to TRBJ1-2; D is undetermined. Trimming stripped 5 bases from V and 8 bases from J, with 12 bases between. The CDR3 length is 12 residues. The germline gives CDR1 SGHTA, CDR2 FQGNSA. CDR3 bases: TGTGCCAGCAGCCCACCTGATCGAGGCTACACCTTC. Translated: CASSPPDRGYTF.

CDR3 loop: CATSRPLRDSYNEEQFF. CDR3 nucleotide sequence: TGTGCCACCAGCAGACCCCTCCGGGACAGCTACAATGAGGAGCAGTTCTTC. The V and J genes are TRBV15 and TRBJ2-1; TRBD1 matches 7 bases. Unmatched junction bases numbered 17, after V lost 2 bases and J lost 10 bases. CDR3 length equals 17 residues. CDR1 and CDR2 (germline): LNHNV, YYDKDF (reference sequence).